The clone carrying this T cell receptor (beta chain) came up a few times. RNA transcripts were the template for amplifying TCR beta CDR3 regions. HTBI primers were employed in a first-round RT-PCR of the TCR CDR3. TCRdb used MiXCR to reprocess the multiplex PCR reads, holding one entry per CDR3 protein. The data contain fewer than 750,000 distinct CDR3 sequences, about 14% of them singletons. V dropped 3 bases and J dropped 3 bases, with 18 bases sitting between them. The CDR3 length is 17 residues. CDR1 and CDR2 from the germline V gene are KGHSH and LQKENI. The data belong to a study of T cells in Graves' hyperthyroidism and ophthalmopathy. Looking at the study overall: At initial diagnosis, before any treatment had begun, peripheral blood was obtained.

The cohort's ophthalmopathy patients, a group with duration under 3 months, had a Clinical Activity Score of at least 3 and a NOSPECS grade of at least 4. The sample comprised blood. The rearrangement links TRBV18 to TRBJ1-3; D gene unclear. This TCR was recovered from a woman aged 50 to 60 with Graves' ophthalmopathy. For the CDR3, the DNA is TGTGCCAGCTCACCTCGGTCGGGCAGGAGCTTTGGAAACACCATATATTTT. This gives the protein CASSPRSGRSFGNTIYF. Full variable domain (rest looked up from reference TRBV18 and TRBJ1-3): NAGVMQNPRHLVRRRGQEARLRCSPMKGHSHVYWYRQLPEEGLKFMVYLQKENIIDESGMPKERFSAEFPKEGPSILRIQQVVRGDSAAYFCASSPRSGRSFGNTIYFGEGSWLTVV.